This record looks at one T cell receptor (beta chain) sequence and its context. Its antigen is still unknown. These data originate in a study of OX40 agonist ivuxolimab in advanced cancers. About the research overall: In this trial design, patients received ivuxolimab intravenously at 0.01 to 10 mg/kg every 2 weeks.

Study observations and caveats: Relatively little clonal expansion, among the lowest observed, appeared in partial responders at 0.1-3.0 mg/kg. Part of the nonresponder group also had normalized T-cell clonal expansion that was low. Expanded peripheral T cells had an undetermined antigen specificity.

Data came from immunoSEQ multiplex PCR; TCRdb stores just in-frame clones and leaves some out. The sample lists around 70,000 clones, 87% occurring once. The CDR3 length is 13 residues. Between the trimmed V and J ends, which lost 4 bases and 4 bases, there was a span of 10 bases. The germline V gene has CDR1 SGHDN and CDR2 FVKESK. The input for sequencing was CD4+ or CD8+ T cells sorted from blood, taken in a trial of the OX40 agonist ivuxolimab. V usage is TRBV14 and J usage is TRBJ1-2; a weak D match, TRBD1 (5 bases). The origin of this receptor is an adult with an advanced solid tumor such as melanoma, head and neck, liver or kidney cancer. CDR3 in DNA: TGTGCCAGCAGCCTGGACAAAATCTATGGCTACACCTTC. Residues: CASSLDKIYGYTF.